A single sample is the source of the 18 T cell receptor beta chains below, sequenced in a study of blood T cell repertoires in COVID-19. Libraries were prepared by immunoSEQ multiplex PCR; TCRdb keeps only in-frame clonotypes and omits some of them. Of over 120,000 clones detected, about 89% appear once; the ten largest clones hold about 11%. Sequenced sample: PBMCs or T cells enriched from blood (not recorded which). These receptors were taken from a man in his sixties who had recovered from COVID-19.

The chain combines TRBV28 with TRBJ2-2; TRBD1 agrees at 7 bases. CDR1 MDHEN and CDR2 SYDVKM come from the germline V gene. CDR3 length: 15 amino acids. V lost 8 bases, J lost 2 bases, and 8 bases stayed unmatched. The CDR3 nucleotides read TGTGCCAGCCTCTTCGGGGACAGAAACACCGGGGAGCTGTTTTTT. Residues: CASLFGDRNTGELFF.

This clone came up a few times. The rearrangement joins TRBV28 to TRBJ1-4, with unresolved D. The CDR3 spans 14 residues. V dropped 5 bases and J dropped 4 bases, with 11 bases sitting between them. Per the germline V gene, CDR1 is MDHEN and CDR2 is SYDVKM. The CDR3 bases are TGTGCCAGCAGTCCGGGTGATAATAATGAAAAACTGTTTTTT. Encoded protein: CASSPGDNNEKLFF.

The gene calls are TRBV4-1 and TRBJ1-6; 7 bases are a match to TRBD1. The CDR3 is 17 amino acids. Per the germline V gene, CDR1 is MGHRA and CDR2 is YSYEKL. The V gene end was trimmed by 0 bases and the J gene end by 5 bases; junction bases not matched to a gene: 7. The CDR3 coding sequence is TGCGCCAGCAGCCAAGATCAAGGGGGCCAGGATAATTCACCCCTCCACTTT. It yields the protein CASSQDQGGQDNSPLHF.

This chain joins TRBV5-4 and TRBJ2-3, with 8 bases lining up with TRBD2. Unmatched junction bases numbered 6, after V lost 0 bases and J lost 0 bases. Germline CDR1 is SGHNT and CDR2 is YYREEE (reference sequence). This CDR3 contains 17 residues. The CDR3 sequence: CASSLGTLAASTDTQYF. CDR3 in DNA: TGTGCCAGCAGCTTGGGAACACTAGCGGCCAGCACAGATACGCAGTATTTT.

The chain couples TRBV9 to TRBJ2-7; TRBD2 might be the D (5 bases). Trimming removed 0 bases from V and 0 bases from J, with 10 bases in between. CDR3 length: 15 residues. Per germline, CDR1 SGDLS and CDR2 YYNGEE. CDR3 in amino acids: CASSVATGSSYEQYF. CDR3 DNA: TGTGCCAGCAGCGTAGCGACGGGAAGCTCCTACGAGCAGTACTTC.

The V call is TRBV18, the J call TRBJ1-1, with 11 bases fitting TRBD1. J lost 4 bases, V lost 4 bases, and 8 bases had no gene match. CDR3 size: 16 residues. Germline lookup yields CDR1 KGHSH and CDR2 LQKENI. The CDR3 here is CASSQSGTGGSTEAFF. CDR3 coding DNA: TGTGCCAGCTCACAATCCGGGACAGGGGGGAGCACTGAAGCTTTCTTT.

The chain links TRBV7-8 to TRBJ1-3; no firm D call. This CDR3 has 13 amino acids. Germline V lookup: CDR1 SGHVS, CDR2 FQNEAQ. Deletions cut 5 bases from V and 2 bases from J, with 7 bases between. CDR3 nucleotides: TGTGCCAGCAGCCCCCAGACTGGAAACACCATATATTTT. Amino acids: CASSPQTGNTIYF.

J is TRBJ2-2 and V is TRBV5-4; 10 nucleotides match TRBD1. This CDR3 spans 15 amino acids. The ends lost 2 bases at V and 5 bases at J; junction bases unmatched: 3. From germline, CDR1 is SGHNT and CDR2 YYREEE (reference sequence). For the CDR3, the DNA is TGTGCCAGCAGCTTACCGGGACAGGGGACCGGGGAGCTGTTTTTT. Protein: CASSLPGQGTGELFF.

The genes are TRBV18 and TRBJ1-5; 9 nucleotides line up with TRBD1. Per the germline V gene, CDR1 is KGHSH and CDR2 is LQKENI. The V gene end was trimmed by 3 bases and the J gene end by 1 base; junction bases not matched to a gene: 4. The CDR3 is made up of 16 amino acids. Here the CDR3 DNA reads TGTGCCAGCTCACCCCTGGACAGGGGCAGCAATCAGCCCCAGCATTTT. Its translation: CASSPLDRGSNQPQHF.

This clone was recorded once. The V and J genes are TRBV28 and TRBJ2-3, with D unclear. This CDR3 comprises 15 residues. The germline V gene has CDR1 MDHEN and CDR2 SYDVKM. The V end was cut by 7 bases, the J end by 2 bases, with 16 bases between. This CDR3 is CASNSGSTYTDTQYF. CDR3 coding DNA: TGTGCCAGCAATTCGGGTAGCACCTACACAGATACGCAGTATTTT. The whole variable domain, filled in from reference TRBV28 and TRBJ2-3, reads DVKVTQSSRYLVKRTGEKVFLECVQDMDHENMFWYRQDPGLGLRLIYFSYDVKMKEKGDIPEGYSVSREKKERFSLILESASTNQTSMYLCASNSGSTYTDTQYFGPGTRLTVL.

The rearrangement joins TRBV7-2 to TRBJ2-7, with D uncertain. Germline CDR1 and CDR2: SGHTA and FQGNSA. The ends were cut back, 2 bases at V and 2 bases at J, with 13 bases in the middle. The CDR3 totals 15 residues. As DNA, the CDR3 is TGTGCCAGCAGCTTATCTGCTAGTACCGCCTACGAGCAGTACTTC. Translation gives CASSLSASTAYEQYF.

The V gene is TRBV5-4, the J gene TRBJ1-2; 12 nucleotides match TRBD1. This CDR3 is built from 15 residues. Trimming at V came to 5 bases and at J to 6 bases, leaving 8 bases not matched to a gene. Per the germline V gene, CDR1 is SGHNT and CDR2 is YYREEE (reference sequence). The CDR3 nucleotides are TGTGCCAGCAGGCCCCCGGGACAGGGGGCAAATGGCTACACCTTC. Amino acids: CASRPPGQGANGYTF.

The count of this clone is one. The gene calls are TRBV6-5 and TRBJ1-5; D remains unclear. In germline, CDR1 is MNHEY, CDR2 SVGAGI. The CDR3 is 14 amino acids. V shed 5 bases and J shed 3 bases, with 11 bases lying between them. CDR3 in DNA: TGTGCCAGCAGTCCGCACGGAGACAATCAGCCCCAGCATTTT. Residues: CASSPHGDNQPQHF.

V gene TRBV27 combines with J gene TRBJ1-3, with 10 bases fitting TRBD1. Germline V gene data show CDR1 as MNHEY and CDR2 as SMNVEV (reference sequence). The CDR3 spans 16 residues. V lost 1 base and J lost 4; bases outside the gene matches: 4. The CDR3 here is CASSLLGQGSGNTIYF. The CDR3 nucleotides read TGTGCCAGCAGTTTATTGGGACAGGGGTCCGGAAACACCATATATTTT.

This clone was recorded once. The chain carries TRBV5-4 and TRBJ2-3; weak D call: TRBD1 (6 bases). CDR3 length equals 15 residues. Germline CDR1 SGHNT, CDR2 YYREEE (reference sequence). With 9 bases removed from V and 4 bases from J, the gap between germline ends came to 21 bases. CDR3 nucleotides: TGTGCCACCGGTAGGGGTGGGGGACAATCAGATACGCAGTATTTT. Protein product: CATGRGGGQSDTQYF.

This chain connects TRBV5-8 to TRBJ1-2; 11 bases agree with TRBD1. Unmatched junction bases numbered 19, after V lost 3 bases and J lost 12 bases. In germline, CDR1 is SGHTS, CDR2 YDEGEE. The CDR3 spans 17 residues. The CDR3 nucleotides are TGTGCCAGCAGCTCTGGACAGGGGGCTTTTCTGATAGCTGGGAACACCTTC. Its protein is CASSSGQGAFLIAGNTF.

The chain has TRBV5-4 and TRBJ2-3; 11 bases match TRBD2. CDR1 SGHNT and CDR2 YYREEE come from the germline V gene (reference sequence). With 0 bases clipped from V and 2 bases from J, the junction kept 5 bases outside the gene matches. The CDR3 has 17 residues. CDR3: CASSLGLAGIYTDTQYF. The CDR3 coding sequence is TGTGCCAGCAGCTTGGGACTAGCGGGAATTTACACAGATACGCAGTATTTT.

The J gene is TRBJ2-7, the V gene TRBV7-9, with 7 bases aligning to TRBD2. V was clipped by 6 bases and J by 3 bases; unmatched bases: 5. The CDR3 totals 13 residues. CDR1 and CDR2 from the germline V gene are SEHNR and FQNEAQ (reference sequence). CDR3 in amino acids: CASRATSVYEQYF. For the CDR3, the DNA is TGTGCCAGCAGAGCTACTAGCGTCTACGAGCAGTACTTC.